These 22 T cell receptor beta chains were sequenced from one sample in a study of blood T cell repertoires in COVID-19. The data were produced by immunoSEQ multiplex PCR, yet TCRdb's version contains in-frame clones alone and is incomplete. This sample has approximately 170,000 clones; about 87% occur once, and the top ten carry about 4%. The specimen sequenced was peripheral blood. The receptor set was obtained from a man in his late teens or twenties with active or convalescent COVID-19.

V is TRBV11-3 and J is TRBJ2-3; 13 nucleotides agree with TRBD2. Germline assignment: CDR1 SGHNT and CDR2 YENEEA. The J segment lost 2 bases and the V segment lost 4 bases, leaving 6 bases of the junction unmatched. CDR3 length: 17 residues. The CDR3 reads CASSSGLAGVYTDTQYF. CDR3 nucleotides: TGTGCCAGCAGCTCTGGACTAGCGGGAGTGTACACAGATACGCAGTATTTT.

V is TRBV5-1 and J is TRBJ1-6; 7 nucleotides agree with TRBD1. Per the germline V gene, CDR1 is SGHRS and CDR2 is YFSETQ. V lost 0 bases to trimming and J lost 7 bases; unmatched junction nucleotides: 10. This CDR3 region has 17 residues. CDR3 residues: CASSLAMTGLGNSPLHF. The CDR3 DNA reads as TGCGCCAGCAGCTTGGCCATGACAGGGTTGGGAAATTCACCCCTCCACTTT.

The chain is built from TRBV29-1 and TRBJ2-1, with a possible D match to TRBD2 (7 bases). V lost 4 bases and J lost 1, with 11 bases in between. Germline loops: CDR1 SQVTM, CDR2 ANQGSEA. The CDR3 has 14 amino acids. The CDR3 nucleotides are TGCAGCGTTGGCGGGGGCGGTTCCTACAATGAGCAGTTCTTC. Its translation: CSVGGGGSYNEQFF.

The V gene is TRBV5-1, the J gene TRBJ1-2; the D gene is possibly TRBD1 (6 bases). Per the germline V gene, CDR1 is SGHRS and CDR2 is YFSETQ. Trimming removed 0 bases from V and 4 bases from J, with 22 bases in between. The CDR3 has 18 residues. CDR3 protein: CASSLGSLGAGESYGYTF. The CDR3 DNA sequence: TGCGCCAGCAGCTTGGGGAGTCTGGGGGCAGGAGAATCCTATGGCTACACCTTC.

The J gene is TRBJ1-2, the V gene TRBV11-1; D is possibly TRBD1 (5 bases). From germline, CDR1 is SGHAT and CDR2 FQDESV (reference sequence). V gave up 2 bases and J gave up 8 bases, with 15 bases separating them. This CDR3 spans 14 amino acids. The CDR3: CASSLQGAEKGYTF. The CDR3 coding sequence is TGTGCCAGCAGCTTACAGGGCGCAGAAAAAGGCTACACCTTC.

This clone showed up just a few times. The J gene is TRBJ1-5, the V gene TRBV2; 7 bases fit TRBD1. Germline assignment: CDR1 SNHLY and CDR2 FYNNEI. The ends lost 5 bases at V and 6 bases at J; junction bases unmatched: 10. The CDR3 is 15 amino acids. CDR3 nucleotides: TGTGCCAGCAGTCCCCTAGGAGGGGGCAGTCAGCCCCAGCATTTT. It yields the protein CASSPLGGGSQPQHF. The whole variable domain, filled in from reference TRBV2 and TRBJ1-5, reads EPEVTQTPSHQVTQMGQEVILRCVPISNHLYFYWYRQILGQKVEFLVSFYNNEISEKSEIFDDQFSVERPDGSNFTLKIRSTKLEDSAMYFCASSPLGGGSQPQHFGDGTRLSIL.

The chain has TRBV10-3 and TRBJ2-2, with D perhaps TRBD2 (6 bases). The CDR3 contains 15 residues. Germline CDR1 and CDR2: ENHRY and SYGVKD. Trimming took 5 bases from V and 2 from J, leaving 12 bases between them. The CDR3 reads CAISNSGRNTGELFF. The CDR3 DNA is TGTGCCATCAGTAATTCCGGGAGAAACACCGGGGAGCTGTTTTTT.

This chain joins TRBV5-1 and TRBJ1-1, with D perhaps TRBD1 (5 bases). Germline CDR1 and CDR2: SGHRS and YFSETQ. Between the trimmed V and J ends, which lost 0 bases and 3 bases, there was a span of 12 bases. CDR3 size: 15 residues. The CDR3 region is CASSLANRMHTEAFF. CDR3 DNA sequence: TGCGCCAGCAGCTTGGCCAACAGGATGCACACTGAAGCTTTCTTT.

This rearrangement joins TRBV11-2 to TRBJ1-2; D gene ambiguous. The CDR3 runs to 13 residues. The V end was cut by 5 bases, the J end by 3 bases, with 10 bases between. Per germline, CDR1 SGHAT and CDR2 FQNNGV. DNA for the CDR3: TGTGCCAGCAGCCCCCTTCCTTACTATGGCTACACCTTC. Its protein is CASSPLPYYGYTF.

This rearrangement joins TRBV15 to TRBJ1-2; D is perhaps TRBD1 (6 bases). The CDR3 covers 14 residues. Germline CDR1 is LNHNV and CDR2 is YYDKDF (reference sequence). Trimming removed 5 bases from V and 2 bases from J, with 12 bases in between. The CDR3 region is CATSQGQHNYGYTF. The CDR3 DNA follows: TGTGCCACCAGCCAAGGACAGCACAACTATGGCTACACCTTC.

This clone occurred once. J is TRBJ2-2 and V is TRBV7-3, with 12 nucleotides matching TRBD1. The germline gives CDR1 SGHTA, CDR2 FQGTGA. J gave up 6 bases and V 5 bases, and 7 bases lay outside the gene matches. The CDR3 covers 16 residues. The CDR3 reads CASSDPGQGAPGELFF. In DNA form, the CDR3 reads TGTGCCAGCAGCGATCCGGGACAGGGGGCCCCCGGGGAGCTGTTTTTT.

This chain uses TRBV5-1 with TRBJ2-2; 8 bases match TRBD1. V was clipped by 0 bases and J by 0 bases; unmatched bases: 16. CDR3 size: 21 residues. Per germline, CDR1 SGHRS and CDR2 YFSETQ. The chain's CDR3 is CASSLANEDRARFSNTGELFF. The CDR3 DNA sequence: TGCGCCAGCAGCTTGGCCAACGAGGACAGGGCCAGATTCTCGAACACCGGGGAGCTGTTTTTT.

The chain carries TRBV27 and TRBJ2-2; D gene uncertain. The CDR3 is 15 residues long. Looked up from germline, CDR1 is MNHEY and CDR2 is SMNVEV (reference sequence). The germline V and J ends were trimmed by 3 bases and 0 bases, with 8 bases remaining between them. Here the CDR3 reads CASSFEFANTGELFF. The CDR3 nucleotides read TGTGCCAGCAGTTTCGAGTTCGCGAACACCGGGGAGCTGTTTTTT.

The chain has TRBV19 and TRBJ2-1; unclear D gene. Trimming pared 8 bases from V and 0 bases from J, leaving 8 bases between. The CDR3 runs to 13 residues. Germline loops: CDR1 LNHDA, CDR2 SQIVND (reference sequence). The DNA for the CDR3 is TGTGCCAGTGCGGAAAGCTCCTACAATGAGCAGTTCTTC. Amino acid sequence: CASAESSYNEQFF.

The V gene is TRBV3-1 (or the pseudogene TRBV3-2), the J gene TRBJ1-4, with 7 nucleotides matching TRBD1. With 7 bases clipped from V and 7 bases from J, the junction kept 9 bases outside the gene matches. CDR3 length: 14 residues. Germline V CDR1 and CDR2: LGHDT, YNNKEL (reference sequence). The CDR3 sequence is CASKEQGLSEKLFF. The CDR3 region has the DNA TGTGCCAGCAAGGAACAGGGGTTATCTGAAAAACTGTTTTTT.

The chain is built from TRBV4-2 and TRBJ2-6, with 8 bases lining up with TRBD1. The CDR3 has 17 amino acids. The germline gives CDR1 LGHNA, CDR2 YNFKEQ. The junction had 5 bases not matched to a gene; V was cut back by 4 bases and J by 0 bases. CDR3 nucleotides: TGTGCCAGCAGCCCCGGGACAGGAAGCTCTGGGGCCAACGTCCTGACTTTC. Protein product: CASSPGTGSSGANVLTF.

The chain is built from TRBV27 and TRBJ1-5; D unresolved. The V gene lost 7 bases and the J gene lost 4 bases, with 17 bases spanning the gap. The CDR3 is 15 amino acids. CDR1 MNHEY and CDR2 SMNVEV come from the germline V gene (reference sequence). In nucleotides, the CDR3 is TGTGCCAGCAAGAGGATCCCCGTAGGTAATCAGCCCCAGCATTTT. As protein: CASKRIPVGNQPQHF.

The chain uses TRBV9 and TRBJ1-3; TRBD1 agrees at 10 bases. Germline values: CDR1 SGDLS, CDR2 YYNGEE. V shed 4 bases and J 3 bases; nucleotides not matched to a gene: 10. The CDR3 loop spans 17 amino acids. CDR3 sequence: CASSFRAGDRGGNTIYF. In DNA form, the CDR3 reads TGTGCCAGCAGCTTTAGGGCCGGGGACAGGGGTGGAAACACCATATATTTT.

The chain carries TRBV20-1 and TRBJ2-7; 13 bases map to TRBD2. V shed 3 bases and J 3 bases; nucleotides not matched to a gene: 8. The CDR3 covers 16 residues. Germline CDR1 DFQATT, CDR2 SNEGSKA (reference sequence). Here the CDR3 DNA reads TGCAGTGCTAGTAGGACTAGCGGGAGTGGGTACTACGAGCAGTACTTC. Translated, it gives CSASRTSGSGYYEQYF.

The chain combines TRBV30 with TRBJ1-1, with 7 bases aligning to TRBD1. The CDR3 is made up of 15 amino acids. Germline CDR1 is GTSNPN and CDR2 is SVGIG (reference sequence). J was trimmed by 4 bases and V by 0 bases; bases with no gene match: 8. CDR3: CAWSVLSGGVTEAFF. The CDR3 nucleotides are TGTGCCTGGAGTGTACTGTCAGGGGGAGTCACTGAAGCTTTCTTT.

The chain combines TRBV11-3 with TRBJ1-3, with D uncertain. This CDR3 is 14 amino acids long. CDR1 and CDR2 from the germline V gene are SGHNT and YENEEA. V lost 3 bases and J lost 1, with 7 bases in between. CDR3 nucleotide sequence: TGTGCCAGCAGCTTGCGTCGGTCTGGAAACACCATATATTTT. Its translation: CASSLRRSGNTIYF.

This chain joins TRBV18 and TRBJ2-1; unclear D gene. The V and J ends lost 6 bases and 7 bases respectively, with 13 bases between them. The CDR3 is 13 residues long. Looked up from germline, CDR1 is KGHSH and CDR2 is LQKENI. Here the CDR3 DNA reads TGTGCCAGCTCCATGGCGGTTGGTAATGAGCAGTTCTTC. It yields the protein CASSMAVGNEQFF. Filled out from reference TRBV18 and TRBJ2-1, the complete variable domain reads NAGVMQNPRHLVRRRGQEARLRCSPMKGHSHVYWYRQLPEEGLKFMVYLQKENIIDESGMPKERFSAEFPKEGPSILRIQQVVRGDSAAYFCASSMAVGNEQFFGPGTRLTVL.